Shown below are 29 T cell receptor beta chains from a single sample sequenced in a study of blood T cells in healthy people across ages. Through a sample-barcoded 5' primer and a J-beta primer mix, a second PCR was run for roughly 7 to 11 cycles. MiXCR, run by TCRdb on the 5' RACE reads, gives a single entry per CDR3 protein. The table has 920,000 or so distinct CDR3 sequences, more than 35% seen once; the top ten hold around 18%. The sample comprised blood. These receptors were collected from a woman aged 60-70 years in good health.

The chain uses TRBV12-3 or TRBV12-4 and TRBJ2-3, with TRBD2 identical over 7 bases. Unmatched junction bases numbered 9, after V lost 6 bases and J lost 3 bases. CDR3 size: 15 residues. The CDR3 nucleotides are TGTGCCAGCAGCCGTGGCAGAGCGGGAACAGATACGCAGTATTTT. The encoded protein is CASSRGRAGTDTQYF.

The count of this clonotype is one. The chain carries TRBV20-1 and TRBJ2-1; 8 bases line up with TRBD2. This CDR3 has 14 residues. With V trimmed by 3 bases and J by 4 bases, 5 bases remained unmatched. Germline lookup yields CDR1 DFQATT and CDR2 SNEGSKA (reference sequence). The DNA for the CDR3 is TGCAGTGCTAGGGTAGCGGGGAGTTACAATGAGCAGTTCTTC. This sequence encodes CSARVAGSYNEQFF.

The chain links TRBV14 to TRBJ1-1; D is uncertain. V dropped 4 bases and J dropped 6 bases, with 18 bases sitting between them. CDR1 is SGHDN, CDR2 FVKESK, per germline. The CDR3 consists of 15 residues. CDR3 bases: TGTGCCAGCAGCCCAAGACCGGCAAGGGTCGCTGAAGCTTTCTTT. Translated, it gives CASSPRPARVAEAFF.

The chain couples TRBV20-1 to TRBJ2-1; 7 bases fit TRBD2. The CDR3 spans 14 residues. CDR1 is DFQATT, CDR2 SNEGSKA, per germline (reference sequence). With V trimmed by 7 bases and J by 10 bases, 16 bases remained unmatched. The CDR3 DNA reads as TGCAGTGGAGCCGTGGGAGGGCGAAAGGGAGAGCAGTTCTTC. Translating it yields CSGAVGGRKGEQFF.

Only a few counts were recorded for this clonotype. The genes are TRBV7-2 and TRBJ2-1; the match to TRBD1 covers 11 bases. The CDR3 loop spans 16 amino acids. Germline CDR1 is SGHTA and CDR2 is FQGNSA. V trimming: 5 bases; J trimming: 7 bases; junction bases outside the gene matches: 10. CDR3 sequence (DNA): TGTGCCAGCAGCGGACGGGGGACAGGGGGATGGAATGAGCAGTTCTTC. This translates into CASSGRGTGGWNEQFF.

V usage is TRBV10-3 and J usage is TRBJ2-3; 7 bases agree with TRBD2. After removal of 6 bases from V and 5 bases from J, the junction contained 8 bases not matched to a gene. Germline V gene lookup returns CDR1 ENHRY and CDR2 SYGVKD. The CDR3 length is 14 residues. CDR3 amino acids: CAIRGGIPGDTQYF. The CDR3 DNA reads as TGTGCCATCAGGGGAGGGATACCGGGAGATACGCAGTATTTT.

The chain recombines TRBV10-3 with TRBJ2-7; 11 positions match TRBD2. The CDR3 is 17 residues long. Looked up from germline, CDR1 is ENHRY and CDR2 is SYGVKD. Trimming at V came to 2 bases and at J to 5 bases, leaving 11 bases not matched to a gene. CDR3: CAISEPGLAEGLNEQYF. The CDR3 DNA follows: TGTGCCATCAGTGAGCCGGGACTAGCGGAAGGGCTCAACGAGCAGTACTTC.

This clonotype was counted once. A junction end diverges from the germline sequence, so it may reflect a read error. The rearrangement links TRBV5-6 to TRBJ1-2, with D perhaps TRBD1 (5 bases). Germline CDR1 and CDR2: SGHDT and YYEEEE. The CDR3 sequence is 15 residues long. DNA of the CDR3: TGTGCCAGCAACTTGTTTGGCAGGGTAGGTTCTGGCTACACCTTC. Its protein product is CASNLFGRVGSGYTF.

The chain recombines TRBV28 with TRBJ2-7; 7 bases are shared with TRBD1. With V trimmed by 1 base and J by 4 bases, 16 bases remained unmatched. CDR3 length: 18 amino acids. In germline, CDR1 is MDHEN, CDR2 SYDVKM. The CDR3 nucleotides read TGTGCCAGCAGTTTATCAAACCCCGTCGGCAGGGGGACATACGAGCAGTACTTC. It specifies CASSLSNPVGRGTYEQYF.

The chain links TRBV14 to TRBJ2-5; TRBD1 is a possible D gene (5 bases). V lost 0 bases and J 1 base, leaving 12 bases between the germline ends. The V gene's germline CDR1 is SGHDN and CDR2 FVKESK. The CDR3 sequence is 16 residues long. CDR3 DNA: TGTGCCAGCAGCCAAGAATGGCCTGACAGCCAAGAGACCCAGTACTTC. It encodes CASSQEWPDSQETQYF.

This chain's CDR3 is CASSFPGTGGTIPPTNLNYNEQFF. As DNA, the CDR3 is TGTGCCAGCAGCTTCCCCGGGACAGGGGGTACCATTCCACCCACTAACCTTAACTACAATGAGCAGTTCTTC. V is TRBV11-1 and J is TRBJ2-1, with 11 bases identical to TRBD1. V lost 3 bases to trimming and J lost 3 bases; unmatched junction nucleotides: 28. The CDR3 runs 24 residues. Germline CDR1 is SGHAT and CDR2 is FQDESV (reference sequence).

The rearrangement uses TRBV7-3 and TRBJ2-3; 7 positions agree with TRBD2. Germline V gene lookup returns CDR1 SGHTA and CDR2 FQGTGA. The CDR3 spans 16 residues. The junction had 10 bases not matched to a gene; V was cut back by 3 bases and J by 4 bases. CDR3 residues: CASSFMASGASDTQYF. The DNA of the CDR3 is TGTGCCAGCAGCTTTATGGCTAGCGGCGCCTCAGATACGCAGTATTTT.

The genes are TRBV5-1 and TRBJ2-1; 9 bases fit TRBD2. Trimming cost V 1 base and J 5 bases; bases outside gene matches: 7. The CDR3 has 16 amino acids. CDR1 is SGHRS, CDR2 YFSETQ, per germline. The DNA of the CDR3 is TGCGCCAGCAGCTTGCGAGCGGGAGGTCGGAACAATGAGCAGTTCTTC. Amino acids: CASSLRAGGRNNEQFF.

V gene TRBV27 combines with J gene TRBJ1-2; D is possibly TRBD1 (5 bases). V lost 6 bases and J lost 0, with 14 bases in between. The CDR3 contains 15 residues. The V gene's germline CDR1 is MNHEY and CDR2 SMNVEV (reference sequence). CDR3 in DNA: TGTGCCAGCAGGGGATCGGGGCTGTCTAACTATGGCTACACCTTC. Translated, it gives CASRGSGLSNYGYTF.

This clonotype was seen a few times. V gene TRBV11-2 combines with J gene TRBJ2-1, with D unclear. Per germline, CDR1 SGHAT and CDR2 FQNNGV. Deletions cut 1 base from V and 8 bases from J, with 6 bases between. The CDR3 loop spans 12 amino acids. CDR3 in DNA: TGTGCCAGCAGCTTAGGGATGGATGAGCAGTTCTTC. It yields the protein CASSLGMDEQFF.

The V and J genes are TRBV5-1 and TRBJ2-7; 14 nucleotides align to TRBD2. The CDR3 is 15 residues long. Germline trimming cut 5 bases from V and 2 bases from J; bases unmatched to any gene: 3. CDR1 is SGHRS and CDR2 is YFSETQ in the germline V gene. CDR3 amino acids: CASRSGLAGAYEQYF. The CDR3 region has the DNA TGCGCCAGCAGGTCGGGACTAGCGGGAGCCTACGAGCAGTACTTC.

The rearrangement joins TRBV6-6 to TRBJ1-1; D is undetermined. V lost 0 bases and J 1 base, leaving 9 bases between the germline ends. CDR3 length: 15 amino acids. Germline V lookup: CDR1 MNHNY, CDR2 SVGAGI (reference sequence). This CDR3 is CASSYSRGRNTEAFF. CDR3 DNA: TGTGCCAGCAGTTACTCTCGGGGTAGGAACACTGAAGCTTTCTTT.

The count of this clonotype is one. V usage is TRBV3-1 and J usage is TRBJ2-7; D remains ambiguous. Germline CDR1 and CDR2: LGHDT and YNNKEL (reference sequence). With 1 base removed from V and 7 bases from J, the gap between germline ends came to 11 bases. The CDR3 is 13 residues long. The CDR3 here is CASSQARFGEQYF. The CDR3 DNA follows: TGTGCCAGCAGCCAAGCCCGATTTGGGGAGCAGTACTTC.

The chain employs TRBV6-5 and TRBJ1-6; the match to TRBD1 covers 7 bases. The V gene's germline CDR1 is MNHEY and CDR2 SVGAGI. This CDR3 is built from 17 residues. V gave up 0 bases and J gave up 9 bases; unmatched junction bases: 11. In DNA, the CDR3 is TGTGCCAGCAGTTACTCCAGGCAGGGGGTCTCGGGTTCACCCCTCCACTTT. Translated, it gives CASSYSRQGVSGSPLHF.

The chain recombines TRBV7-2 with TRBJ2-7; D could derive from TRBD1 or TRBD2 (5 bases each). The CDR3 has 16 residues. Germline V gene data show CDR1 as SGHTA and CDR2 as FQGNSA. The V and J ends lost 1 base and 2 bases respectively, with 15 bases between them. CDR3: CASSLGGFRGTYEQYF. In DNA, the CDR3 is TGTGCCAGCAGCTTAGGGGGGTTTCGGGGCACCTACGAGCAGTACTTC.

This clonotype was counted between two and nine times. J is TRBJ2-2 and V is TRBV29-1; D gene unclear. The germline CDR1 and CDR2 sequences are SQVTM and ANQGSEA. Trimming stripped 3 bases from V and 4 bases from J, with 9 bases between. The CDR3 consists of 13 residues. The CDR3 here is CSVESSSTGELFF. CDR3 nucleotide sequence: TGCAGCGTTGAGTCCAGCAGCACCGGGGAGCTGTTTTTT.

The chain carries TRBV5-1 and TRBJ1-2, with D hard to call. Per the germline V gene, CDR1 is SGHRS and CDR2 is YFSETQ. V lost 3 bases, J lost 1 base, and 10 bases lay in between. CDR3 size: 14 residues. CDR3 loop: CASSWSAVNYGYTF. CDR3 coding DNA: TGCGCCAGCAGCTGGTCGGCGGTTAACTATGGCTACACCTTC. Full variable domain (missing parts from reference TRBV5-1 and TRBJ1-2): KAGVTQTPRYLIKTRGQQVTLSCSPISGHRSVSWYQQTPGQGLQFLFEYFSETQRNKGNFPGRFSGRQFSNSRSEMNVSTLELGDSALYLCASSWSAVNYGYTFGSGTRLTVV.

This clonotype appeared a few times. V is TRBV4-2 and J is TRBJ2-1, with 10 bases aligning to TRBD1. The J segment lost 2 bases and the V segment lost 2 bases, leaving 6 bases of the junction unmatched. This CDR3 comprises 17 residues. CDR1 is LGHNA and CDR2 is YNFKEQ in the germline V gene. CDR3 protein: CASSQRGQGNPYNEQFF. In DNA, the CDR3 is TGTGCCAGCAGCCAAAGGGGACAGGGGAACCCCTACAATGAGCAGTTCTTC.

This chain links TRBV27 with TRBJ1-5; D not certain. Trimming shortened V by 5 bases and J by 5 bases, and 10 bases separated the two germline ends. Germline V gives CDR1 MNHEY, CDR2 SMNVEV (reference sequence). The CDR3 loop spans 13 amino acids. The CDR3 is CASSRVSYQPQHF. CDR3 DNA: TGTGCCAGCAGTCGCGTAAGTTATCAGCCCCAGCATTTT.

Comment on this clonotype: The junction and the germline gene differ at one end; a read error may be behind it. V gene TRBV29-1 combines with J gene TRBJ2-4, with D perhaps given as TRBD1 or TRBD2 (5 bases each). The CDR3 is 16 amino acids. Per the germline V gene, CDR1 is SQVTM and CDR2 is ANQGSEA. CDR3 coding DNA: TGCAGTGTTGAGCCCCCGGGGACGGGAGCCAAAAACATTCAGTACTTC. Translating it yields CSVEPPGTGAKNIQYF.

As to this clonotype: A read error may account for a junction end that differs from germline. CDR3 sequence reads: CSATLPIQGTQYF. Written as DNA, the CDR3 is TGCAGTGCGACTCTCCCCATCCAAGGGACCCAGTACTTC. The chain recombines TRBV20-1 with TRBJ2-7, with D unresolved. The J call is doubtful: the DNA matches TRBJ2-5 better. Germline CDR1 is DFQATT and CDR2 is SNEGSKA (reference sequence). The CDR3 spans 13 residues.

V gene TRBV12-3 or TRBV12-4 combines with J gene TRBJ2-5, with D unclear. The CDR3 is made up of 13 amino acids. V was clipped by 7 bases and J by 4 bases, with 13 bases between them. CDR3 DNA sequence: TGTGCCAGCACTCCAGGTGGGATAGAGACCCAGTACTTC. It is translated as CASTPGGIETQYF.

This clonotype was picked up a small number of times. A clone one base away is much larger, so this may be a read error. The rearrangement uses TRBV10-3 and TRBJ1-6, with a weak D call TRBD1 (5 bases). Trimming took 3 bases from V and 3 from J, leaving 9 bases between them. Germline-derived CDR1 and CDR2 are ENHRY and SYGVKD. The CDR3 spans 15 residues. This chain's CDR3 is CAISDPQDYNSPLHF. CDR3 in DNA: TGTGCCATCAGTGACCCACAGGACTATAATTCACCCCTCCACTTT.

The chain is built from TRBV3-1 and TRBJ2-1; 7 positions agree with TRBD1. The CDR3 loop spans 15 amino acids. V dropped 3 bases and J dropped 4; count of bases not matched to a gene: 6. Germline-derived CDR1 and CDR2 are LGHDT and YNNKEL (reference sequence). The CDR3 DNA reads TGTGCCAGCAGCCATGTGGGACAGCCATACAATGAGCAGTTCTTC. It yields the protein CASSHVGQPYNEQFF.